The TCR beta chain under discussion was sequenced for a study of blood T cell repertoires in COVID-19. Overall study context: From the United States, Italy and Spain came samples of acute and convalescent COVID-19.

In the original workflow: Amplification of reference gene primers provided the estimated nucleated cell counts. Profiling relied on immunoSEQ multiplex PCR, and the TCRdb table lists in-frame clones only, not all of them. V and J calls and clone size come straight from that table; D and trimming were deduced from the DNA. The sample lists about 280,000 clones; around 89% were seen once. The germline V gene has CDR1 SGHNT and CDR2 YYREEE (reference sequence). J was trimmed by 6 bases and V by 3 bases; bases with no gene match: 8. The CDR3 is 14 amino acids. The rearrangement joins TRBV5-4 to TRBJ2-7; 8 bases agree with TRBD1. The sequenced material came from peripheral blood. This sequence originates from a man in his forties with acute or convalescent COVID-19. CDR3 loop: CASSSRDRFPEQYF. CDR3 DNA sequence: TGTGCCAGCAGCTCCCGGGACAGGTTCCCCGAGCAGTACTTC.